The 17 T cell receptor beta chains listed next were all sequenced from one sample in a study of kidney transplant recipient with SARS-CoV-2 infection. TCRdb passed the reads through MiXCR, listing each CDR3 protein once. The table lists 200,000 to 300,000 distinct CDR3 sequences, under 30% of them singletons. Sequencing was performed on a blood sample, taken at baseline and on roughly day 120 from a kidney transplant recipient. The receptors come from a male patient aged 30 to 40 who had COVID-19 and was a kidney transplant recipient. Some of the T cells might come from the graft donor.

This clonotype was seen ten or more times. This chain links TRBV4-1 with TRBJ2-5; a weak D match, TRBD1 (6 bases). This CDR3 comprises 14 residues. V lost 0 bases to trimming and J lost 4 bases, with 9 bases between them. CDR1 is MGHRA, CDR2 YSYEKL, per germline. The CDR3 spells CASSQEDSLETQYF. DNA for the CDR3: TGCGCCAGCAGCCAAGAGGACAGTTTAGAGACCCAGTACTTC.

This clonotype occurred many times. V and J are TRBV6-2 or TRBV6-3 and TRBJ1-2, with D possibly being TRBD1 (6 bases). The germline V gene encodes CDR1 MNHEY and CDR2 SVGEGT. V lost 4 bases and J lost 7, with 13 bases in between. The CDR3 is 13 residues long. The CDR3 DNA reads TGTGCCAGCAGTTTCGGGGGCGCACGTGGCTACACCTTC. Encoded protein: CASSFGGARGYTF.

This clonotype was found many times. The chain joins TRBV3-2 to TRBJ2-3; TRBD1, the D gene given by the table, was not confirmed from the DNA. TRBV3-2 is given as a pseudogene. CDR3 length equals 12 residues. CDR3 sequence: CASNSPGDTQYF. The CDR3 DNA reads TGTGCCAGCAACTCCCCCGGAGATACGCAGTATTTT.

This clonotype was counted at least ten times. The chain employs TRBV30 and TRBJ1-3; no definite D call. The germline V gene encodes CDR1 GTSNPN and CDR2 SVGIG (reference sequence). The CDR3 length is 13 residues. Trimming pared 0 bases from V and 0 bases from J, leaving 3 bases between. CDR3 DNA sequence: TGTGCCTGGAGTGTAGGCTCTGGAAACACCATATATTTT. Its protein is CAWSVGSGNTIYF.

In the case of this clonotype: A read error may explain this, as a much larger clone is one base away. The rearrangement uses TRBV7-2 and TRBJ1-2; D is uncertain. This CDR3 comprises 17 residues. Per germline, CDR1 SGHTA and CDR2 FQGNSA. The CDR3 sequence is CASSMGGRDGKTYGHTF. The CDR3 bases are TGTGCCAGCAGCATGGGCGGCAGAGACGGAAAGACCTATGGCCACACCTTC.

This clonotype was detected ten times or more. The J gene is TRBJ1-1, the V gene TRBV6-5, with a tentative D call TRBD1 (5 bases). The CDR3 runs to 15 residues. V shed 6 bases and J shed 0 bases, with 14 bases lying between them. Germline CDR1 is MNHEY and CDR2 is SVGAGI. CDR3 amino acids: CASRPRQSMNTEAFF. In nucleotides, the CDR3 is TGTGCCAGCAGACCCAGACAGTCTATGAACACTGAAGCTTTCTTT.

This clonotype has ten or more counts. This chain's CDR3 is CASSRGHSDEKLFF. The CDR3 bases are TGTGCCAGCAGCCGAGGGCACTCGGATGAAAAACTGTTTTTT. The chain combines TRBV3-1 with TRBJ1-4; D remains ambiguous. The CDR3 covers 14 residues. The V gene's germline CDR1 is LGHDT and CDR2 YNNKEL (reference sequence). The V end lost 4 bases, the J end lost 6 bases, and 12 bases lay between the germline ends. The full variable domain, rest sourced from reference TRBV3-1 and TRBJ1-4, is DTAVSQTPKYLVTQMGNDKSIKCEQNLGHDTMYWYKQDSKKFLKIMFSYNNKELIINETVPNRFSPKSPDKAHLNLHINSLELGDSAVYFCASSRGHSDEKLFFGSGTQLSVL.

This clonotype was counted many times. The chain links TRBV28 to TRBJ1-5; 11 nucleotides line up with TRBD1. CDR1 is MDHEN, CDR2 SYDVKM, per germline. V dropped 3 bases and J dropped 5; count of bases not matched to a gene: 12. The CDR3 runs to 18 residues. The CDR3 nucleotides read TGTGCCAGCAGTTTTCTTCGGACAGGGGGCCGGTATGATCAGCCCCAGCATTTT. As protein: CASSFLRTGGRYDQPQHF.

This clonotype occurred many times. This sequence joins TRBV27 and TRBJ2-3, with D perhaps matching TRBD2 (6 bases). Germline V gene sequence: CDR1 MNHEY, CDR2 SMNVEV (reference sequence). V lost 3 bases and J lost 1, with 8 bases in between. CDR3 size: 14 residues. The CDR3 reads CASSFWGGTDTQYF. CDR3 nucleotide sequence: TGTGCCAGCAGTTTTTGGGGGGGCACAGATACGCAGTATTTT.

Concerning this clonotype itself: A read error is possible here, since a much larger clone lies one base away. The rearrangement links TRBV6-2 or TRBV6-3 to TRBJ1-1; D is perhaps TRBD1 (5 bases). From germline, CDR1 is MNHEY and CDR2 SVGEGT. The ends were cut back, 4 bases at V and 6 bases at J, with 9 bases in the middle. This CDR3 comprises 12 residues. The CDR3 DNA reads as TGTGCCAGCAGTTTGGGGGTCGCTGAAGCTTTCTTT. Amino acid sequence: CASSLGVAEAFF.

This clonotype was found many times. The chain joins TRBV6-5 to TRBJ1-2; unclear D gene. The CDR3 extends over 8 amino acids. Germline CDR1 and CDR2: MNHEY and SVGAGI. Trimming removed 8 bases from V and 8 bases from J, with 3 bases in between. CDR3 DNA: TGTGCCAGCTTGGGCTACACCTTC. Residues: CASLGYTF.

Concerning this clonotype: A read error may be the cause here, since a much bigger clone is one base away. The gene calls are TRBV19 and TRBJ2-7; TRBD2 might be the D (5 bases). Germline V gene lookup returns CDR1 LNHDA and CDR2 SQIVND (reference sequence). This CDR3 region has 14 residues. The CDR3 protein is CASSRQDLVHEQNF. The DNA for the CDR3 is TGTGCCAGTAGTCGGCAGGACTTAGTTCACGAGCAGAACTTC.

This clonotype showed up many times. The chain employs TRBV11-3 and TRBJ1-2; no clear D gene. Germline loops: CDR1 SGHNT, CDR2 YENEEA. The CDR3 has 17 residues. The V gene lost 5 bases and the J gene lost 4 bases, with 23 bases spanning the gap. DNA of the CDR3: TGTGCCAGCAGCCCTTGGTTCGATCTCGGAAAGACCTATGGCTACACCTTC. It yields the protein CASSPWFDLGKTYGYTF.

Of note for this clonotype: A much larger clone differs from this one at a single base, so this may be a read error. The V call is TRBV7-6, the J call TRBJ2-7; D may correspond to TRBD1 or TRBD2 (5 bases each). Germline V gene sequence: CDR1 SGHVS, CDR2 FNYEAQ. This CDR3 spans 14 amino acids. CDR3 residues: CASSLRDGGGERYF. DNA for the CDR3: TGTGCCAGCAGCCTCCGGGACGGAGGCGGCGAGCGGTACTTC.

This chain joins TRBV6-5 and TRBJ2-3, with D perhaps TRBD1 (6 bases). V lost 5 bases and J lost 2, with 14 bases in between. Germline CDR1 MNHEY, CDR2 SVGAGI. The CDR3 runs 15 residues. CDR3 bases: TGTGCCAGCAGTCTCACAGGGTTAGTCACAGATACGCAGTATTTT. This sequence encodes CASSLTGLVTDTQYF.

This clonotype has a count of ten or more. This chain joins TRBV7-2 and TRBJ1-2; no clear D. CDR3 length: 17 residues. With 5 bases removed from V and 4 bases from J, the gap between germline ends came to 23 bases. The V gene's germline CDR1 is SGHTA and CDR2 FQGNSA. The DNA for the CDR3 is TGTGCCAGCAGCCGAGGATTCAGAGACGGAAAGACCTATGGCTACACCTTC. Its protein is CASSRGFRDGKTYGYTF.

The sample holds many counts of this clonotype. The rearrangement uses TRBV7-9 and TRBJ2-3; D uncertain. V was cut by 5 bases and J by 4 bases, with 10 bases left in between. Looked up from germline, CDR1 is SEHNR and CDR2 is FQNEAQ (reference sequence). CDR3 size: 13 residues. Here the CDR3 DNA reads TGTGCCAGCAGCCCTTGGCTAGCAGATACGCAGTATTTT. Protein: CASSPWLADTQYF.